This T cell receptor beta chain was found in a study of blood T cell repertoires in COVID-19. Whole-study context: The study drew acute and convalescent COVID-19 samples from the United States, Italy and Spain. From T cells, B-cell-depleted T cells, or PBMCs came the material, which was cDNA or gDNA.

V gave up 6 bases and J gave up 6 bases; unmatched junction bases: 7. The CDR3 totals 13 residues. Original processing notes: Amplification of reference gene primers was used by the study to estimate nucleated cell counts. Clones were sequenced by immunoSEQ multiplex PCR, and TCRdb holds only the in-frame ones, with some missing. V and J calls plus clone size are reproduced from that table; the DNA served to infer D and trimming. The sample contains 100,000 to 130,000 clones, about nine tenths of which appear only once. V and J are TRBV12-3 or TRBV12-4 and TRBJ1-2; TRBD1 matches at 7 bases. Input material: peripheral blood. The TCR was taken from a human donor in a cohort sampled during active COVID-19. CDR3 amino acids: CASRMTGSDGYTF. The CDR3 DNA sequence: TGTGCCAGCAGAATGACAGGGTCCGATGGCTACACCTTC.